The T cell receptor (beta chain) described here comes from a study of T cell changes during pregnancy in multiple sclerosis. Trimming took 4 bases from V and 10 from J; bases not matched to a gene: 7. Germline CDR1 SGHDT, CDR2 YYEEEE. The length of the CDR3 is 14 residues. Assay used: immunoSEQ multiplex PCR; TCRdb lists only in-frame clones, some missing. The sample carries 65,000 to 75,000 clones, 85% to 95% recorded once. This clone showed up just a few times. The receptor's source is a female donor in good health, enrolled as a control in a pregnancy study. The input for sequencing was CD8+ T cells from peripheral blood mononuclear cells, taken in the third trimester of pregnancy. V is TRBV5-6 and J is TRBJ1-6, with 8 bases matching TRBD1. CDR3 in DNA: TGTGCCAGCAGCCCCGGACAGGGTTGGTCACCCCTCCACTTT. Its protein is CASSPGQGWSPLHF.